This is a list of T cell receptor beta chains from one sample in a study of cytomegalovirus exposure and HLA in healthy donors. Assay: immunoSEQ multiplex PCR; the TCRdb copy retains only in-frame clones and omits some. The sample includes roughly 150,000 clones, about 80% of them seen just once. Sequencing used PBMCs. The receptor set was obtained from a man aged 30 to 45 in good health. Both conserved end residues are part of each CDR3. The order of the fields is CDR3 length, clone size, J gene, D gene, V gene, CDR3 DNA, CDR3 protein. D genes are given only for firm matches. The size entry is marked missing in some rows and otherwise reads once, few, many or a size class.

17	NA	TRBJ2-5	TRBD1	TRBV5-6	TGTGCCAGCGCTACAGCAACTCCGACAGGGCTGGAAGAGACCCAGTACTTC	CASATATPTGLEETQYF
15	NA	TRBJ2-2	NA	TRBV5-8	TGTGCCAGCAGCCCCGGGAAAGGGATAGGCGGGGAGCTGTTTTTT	CASSPGKGIGGELFF
15	NA	TRBJ1-2	TRBD1	TRBV5-1	TGCGCCAGAGTAACCGGGACAGGGGACGGCTATGGCTACACCTTC	CARVTGTGDGYGYTF
15	few	TRBJ1-2	TRBD1	TRBV7-9	TGTGCCAGCAGCTTAACCGGGACAGGGGTCTATGGCTACACCTTC	CASSLTGTGVYGYTF
15	NA	TRBJ2-5	TRBD2	TRBV19	TGTGCCAGTAGTAGGGCCACGGGAGGGGCAGAGACCCAGTACTTC	CASSRATGGAETQYF
15	once	TRBJ2-3	NA	TRBV2	TGTGCCAGCCGAGCCAGGGAAAGTAGGGCAGATACGCAGTATTTT	CASRARESRADTQYF
15	NA	TRBJ2-7	NA	TRBV7-9	TGTGCCAGCAGCTCCCCTGATAGGGGAACTTACGAGCAGTACTTC	CASSSPDRGTYEQYF
14	NA	TRBJ1-5	NA	TRBV7-9	TGTGCCAGCAGCTTAGCGGGGGCCCGTCAGCCCCAGCATTTT	CASSLAGARQPQHF
14	NA	TRBJ2-1	NA	TRBV6-5	TGTGCCAGCAGTTACTCACAGGGTAACAATGAGCAGTTCTTC	CASSYSQGNNEQFF
15	NA	TRBJ2-5	TRBD1	TRBV4-3	TGCGCCAGCAGCCAAGATCAGGGGGTCCGGGAGACCCAGTACTTC	CASSQDQGVRETQYF
14	few	TRBJ1-4	NA	TRBV28	TGTGCCAGCAGCCCGGACAGCAATAATGAAAAACTGTTTTTT	CASSPDSNNEKLFF
15	few	TRBJ1-2	TRBD1	TRBV5-1	TGCGCCAGCAGCTTGGTAATGACAGGGTCTATGGGCTACACCTTC	CASSLVMTGSMGYTF
15	NA	TRBJ2-1	NA	TRBV6-5	TGTGCCAGCAGTTACGGGACTGGGTCCTACAATGAGCAGTTCTTC	CASSYGTGSYNEQFF
16	once	TRBJ1-5	NA	TRBV1	TGCACCAGCAGCCAAGATCGGGCAGGGTCTGGTCAGCCCCAGCATTTT	CTSSQDRAGSGQPQHF
16	NA	TRBJ1-2	NA	TRBV5-1	TGCGCCAGCACCAGGAACCCAGGGAGGGCAGACTATGGCTACACCTTC	CASTRNPGRADYGYTF
14	NA	TRBJ1-2	TRBD1	TRBV18	TGTGCCAGCTCAGGGGGACAGGGAGTCTATGGCTACACCTTC	CASSGGQGVYGYTF
17	NA	TRBJ2-4	TRBD2	TRBV28	TGTGCCAGCAGAGGTTGGGGGGAGGGCCGGGCCAAAAACATTCAGTACTTC	CASRGWGEGRAKNIQYF
16	NA	TRBJ1-1	NA	TRBV27	TGTGCCAGCAGTACCCGTTTAAGGACTGGGGACACTGAAGCTTTCTTT	CASSTRLRTGDTEAFF
14	NA	TRBJ2-7	NA	TRBV7-3	TGTGCCAGCAGCCCGGGCCACGGGGGATACGAGCAGTACTTC	CASSPGHGGYEQYF
15	NA	TRBJ1-5	TRBD1	TRBV7-2	TGTGCCAGCAGCTTAGGACAGGGACAAGGTCAGCCCCAGCATTTT	CASSLGQGQGQPQHF
13	NA	TRBJ2-5	TRBD1	TRBV2	TGTGCCAGCAGTCTCTACAGGGGGGAGACCCAGTACTTC	CASSLYRGETQYF
14	NA	TRBJ2-3	NA	TRBV9	TGTGCCAGCAGCGTACGGGGAATTCCAGATACGCAGTATTTT	CASSVRGIPDTQYF
12	NA	TRBJ2-7	NA	TRBV5-6	TGTGCCAGCAGCTTGGCCCACTACGAGCAGTACTTC	CASSLAHYEQYF
15	NA	TRBJ1-1	TRBD1	TRBV6-6	TGTGCCAGCAGTCAGGGGGGCGCCGGGGGCACTGAAGCTTTCTTT	CASSQGGAGGTEAFF
16	NA	TRBJ2-3	TRBD1	TRBV27	TGTGCCAGCAGTCCCCTAGGACAGGGCATGACAGATACGCAGTATTTT	CASSPLGQGMTDTQYF
15	NA	TRBJ1-2	TRBD1	TRBV4-1	TGCGCCAGCAGCCAAGAAGGGACAGCAGGCTATGGCTACACCTTC	CASSQEGTAGYGYTF
15	NA	TRBJ1-5	TRBD1	TRBV2	TGTGCCAGCCAACCGACAGGGGGCGGAAATCAGCCCCAGCATTTT	CASQPTGGGNQPQHF
14	few	TRBJ1-1	NA	TRBV9	TGTGCCAGCAGCCCCCAAACGGGGTCCACTGAAGCTTTCTTT	CASSPQTGSTEAFF
17	NA	TRBJ2-7	TRBD2	TRBV2	TGTGCCAGCAGTGAATGGGGGCTGGCGGGAGGATCCTACGAGCAGTACTTC	CASSEWGLAGGSYEQYF
14	NA	TRBJ2-1	NA	TRBV29-1	TGCAGCGTTGAAGAGCAACCCAACCGCGGGGAGCAGTTCTTC	CSVEEQPNRGEQFF
14	once	TRBJ2-2	TRBD2	TRBV6-6	TGTGCCAGCTCTAGCGGACAGAACACCGGGGAGCTGTTTTTT	CASSSGQNTGELFF
14	NA	TRBJ2-5	TRBD2	TRBV18	TGTGCCAGCTCACCCTTGGCTAGCGGGGAGACCCAGTACTTC	CASSPLASGETQYF
13	NA	TRBJ2-2	NA	TRBV11-2	TGTGCCAGCAGCCTCCTCCAGGGCGGGGAGCTGTTTTTT	CASSLLQGGELFF
11	NA	TRBJ1-5	NA	TRBV6-1	TGTGCCAGCAGTCTCCCTCAGCCCCAGCATTTT	CASSLPQPQHF
12	NA	TRBJ2-4	NA	TRBV19	TGTGCCAGTAAGGGGGGAGGGGACATTCAGTACTTC	CASKGGGDIQYF
16	NA	TRBJ2-1	TRBD2	TRBV6-5	TGTGCCAGCAGTTACAGGGGCGCCGGGGGGTACAATGAGCAGTTCTTC	CASSYRGAGGYNEQFF
15	NA	TRBJ2-7	NA	TRBV11-2	TGTGCCAGCAGCTTATGGCGGGCGAGCTCCTACGAGCAGTACTTC	CASSLWRASSYEQYF
16	NA	TRBJ2-3	NA	TRBV7-2	TGTGCCAGCAGCTTTTCGGCGGTACAGGGTCGGGATACGCAGTATTTT	CASSFSAVQGRDTQYF
14	NA	TRBJ2-7	TRBD1	TRBV7-8	TGTGCCAGCAGCCTCATCCCGGGACAGGGATCGTGGTACTTC	CASSLIPGQGSWYF
14	few	TRBJ1-4	NA	TRBV6-5	TGTGCCAGCAGCGGAGTTGCAACTAATGAAAAACTGTTTTTT	CASSGVATNEKLFF
15	NA	TRBJ1-1	NA	TRBV19	TGTGCCAGTAGGCTGGACAGCAGACCTAACACTGAAGCTTTCTTT	CASRLDSRPNTEAFF
14	NA	TRBJ2-7	TRBD1	TRBV11-3	TGTGCCAGCAGCTTCTATCAGGGGGCTAACGAGCAGTACTTC	CASSFYQGANEQYF
12	NA	TRBJ1-6	NA	TRBV7-9	TGTGCCAGCAGCTTACGCCAGGCGCCCCTCCACTTT	CASSLRQAPLHF
16	NA	TRBJ2-1	NA	TRBV4-1	TGCGCCAGCAGCCCCCTAATCAGGGGCTCTGACAATGAGCAGTTCTTC	CASSPLIRGSDNEQFF
17	NA	TRBJ1-2	NA	TRBV29-1	TGCAGCGTCTGGGCTCGGCAGGGTAGGGACTGGGGCTATGGCTACACCTTC	CSVWARQGRDWGYGYTF
13	NA	TRBJ2-2	TRBD2	TRBV7-3	TGTGCCAGCAGCCCTACTAGCGCCGGGGAGCTGTTTTTT	CASSPTSAGELFF